Listed below are T cell receptor beta chains from one sample, sequenced in a study of identical twins. Each CDR3 protein gets one entry after TCRdb re-called the 5' RACE reads with MiXCR. This sample yields about 700,000 distinct CDR3 sequences, of which around 6% are seen a single time; roughly 1.6% belongs to the top ten. Sequenced: naive T cells sorted from blood. The receptors derive from a man in his late teens or twenties in good health. Each CDR3 is given with its conserved first and last residue. Fields, in order: D gene, clone size, V gene, CDR3 protein. The D gene is left open where the match is weak. Clone size is shown for a subset of rows, as once, few, many or a class of expanded clone.

D gene: .
clone size: few
V gene: TRBV24-1
CDR3 protein: CATSDPWQGVGYTF

D gene: TRBD1
clone size: .
V gene: TRBV3-1
CDR3 protein: CASSQGRTGTLETQYF

D gene: .
clone size: many
V gene: TRBV7-8
CDR3 protein: CASSQTTNGYTF

D gene: .
clone size: .
V gene: TRBV29-1
CDR3 protein: CSVGGPDRNTEAFF

D gene: .
clone size: many
V gene: TRBV7-8
CDR3 protein: CASSLVGVGAEAFF

D gene: TRBD2
clone size: few
V gene: TRBV10-3
CDR3 protein: CATESGTVGDTQYF

D gene: .
clone size: many
V gene: TRBV15
CDR3 protein: CATSRPAGRAYEQYF

D gene: TRBD1
clone size: .
V gene: TRBV12-3/TRBV12-4
CDR3 protein: CASSSRTGGWTEAFF

D gene: .
clone size: few
V gene: TRBV7-2
CDR3 protein: CASSVTSGTTYF

D gene: TRBD2
clone size: many
V gene: TRBV4-1
CDR3 protein: CASSQDPWEGSSYNEQFF

D gene: .
clone size: many
V gene: TRBV28
CDR3 protein: CASSLSGDQPQHF

D gene: TRBD2
clone size: .
V gene: TRBV4-2
CDR3 protein: CASSPRLAGGSEANVLTF

D gene: .
clone size: few
V gene: TRBV5-1
CDR3 protein: CASSFGRRTVNPSSYNEQFF

D gene: TRBD2
clone size: many
V gene: TRBV28
CDR3 protein: CASSLIGTSGRGSYNEQFF

D gene: .
clone size: many
V gene: TRBV7-9
CDR3 protein: CASSPGQYNEQFF

D gene: .
clone size: .
V gene: TRBV27
CDR3 protein: CASSPWDTRKETQYF

D gene: TRBD1
clone size: many
V gene: TRBV24-1
CDR3 protein: CASQPGQVGNEQFF

D gene: .
clone size: many
V gene: TRBV5-6
CDR3 protein: CASSSRDYGYTF

D gene: TRBD1
clone size: few
V gene: TRBV5-1
CDR3 protein: CASSPLRDRGKGELFF

D gene: .
clone size: few
V gene: TRBV28
CDR3 protein: CASRGREALHF

D gene: TRBD2
clone size: .
V gene: TRBV5-1
CDR3 protein: CASSPGLAGSGELFF

D gene: TRBD2
clone size: many
V gene: TRBV4-2
CDR3 protein: CASSLRLAGEGTDTQYF

D gene: .
clone size: many
V gene: TRBV29-1
CDR3 protein: CSASASLVNEQFF

D gene: .
clone size: many
V gene: TRBV12-3/TRBV12-4
CDR3 protein: CASSFPAAGATDTQYF

D gene: .
clone size: few
V gene: TRBV27
CDR3 protein: CATRTRNSNQPQHF

D gene: TRBD1
clone size: many
V gene: TRBV20-1
CDR3 protein: CSAKTRDRGNTDTQYF

D gene: .
clone size: many
V gene: TRBV29-1
CDR3 protein: CSVEDQAETQYF

D gene: TRBD2
clone size: many
V gene: TRBV3-1
CDR3 protein: CASSDGLAGMNEQFF

D gene: .
clone size: few
V gene: TRBV12-5
CDR3 protein: CASGLGPFPDTQYF

D gene: TRBD1
clone size: .
V gene: TRBV20-1
CDR3 protein: CSALEDLDRGLTGELFF

D gene: .
clone size: .
V gene: TRBV12-3/TRBV12-4
CDR3 protein: CASSFRSPGTGELFF

D gene: .
clone size: many
V gene: TRBV7-2
CDR3 protein: CASSLPGTPEKLFF

D gene: .
clone size: many
V gene: TRBV5-1
CDR3 protein: CASSLALGAYTDTQYF

D gene: .
clone size: many
V gene: TRBV4-3
CDR3 protein: CASSQEWRNEQFF

D gene: TRBD1
clone size: .
V gene: TRBV12-5
CDR3 protein: CASGLAAGQPNTEAFF

D gene: .
clone size: few
V gene: TRBV20-1
CDR3 protein: CSARDHTGINSGANVLTF

D gene: TRBD1
clone size: .
V gene: TRBV4-1
CDR3 protein: CASSQNRGQGGGEKLFF